The next 26 T cell receptor beta chains were all read from a single sample in a study of post-analysis software for immune sequencing data. Regarding the study as a whole: The five TRBV segments detected at higher frequency in patients than in controls included TRBV5-6, TRBV5-1 and TRBV20-1.

Sequencing libraries made from TCR beta cDNA carried unique molecular identifiers. One entry per CDR3 protein, called by TCRdb with MiXCR from the PCR reads. The repertoire holds fewer than 550,000 distinct CDR3 sequences, with 34% as singletons. Their target antigens are unknown. The sample was blood. The receptor set was obtained from a girl aged 2 to 17 with multiple sclerosis.

J is TRBJ1-2 and V is TRBV5-1, with D hard to call. Germline V CDR1 and CDR2: SGHRS, YFSETQ. V lost 3 bases and J lost 5, with 11 bases in between. The CDR3 consists of 13 residues. This chain's CDR3 is CASSSSTPYGYTF. The CDR3 nucleotides read TGCGCCAGCAGCTCTTCAACACCGTATGGCTACACCTTC.

The chain combines TRBV10-3 with TRBJ1-2; D call uncertain. V was shortened by 3 bases and J by 4 bases, with 9 bases between the two germline ends. Per germline, CDR1 ENHRY and CDR2 SYGVKD. This CDR3 is built from 13 residues. As DNA, the CDR3 is TGTGCCATCAGTGATGGGCCAGCCTATGGCTACACCTTC. Translated, it gives CAISDGPAYGYTF.

The chain carries TRBV25-1 and TRBJ2-7; D is unclear. The CDR3 loop spans 14 amino acids. Looked up from germline, CDR1 is MGHDK and CDR2 is SYGVNS. V lost 0 bases and J lost 6, with 12 bases in between. DNA for the CDR3: TGTGCCAGCAGTGAATATGGCACCGCCGGCGAGCAGTACTTC. It encodes CASSEYGTAGEQYF.

As for this clonotype: A much larger clonotype is one base distant, so this may be a read error. The J gene is TRBJ2-3, the V gene TRBV29-1, with 9 bases aligning to TRBD2. CDR3 length equals 14 residues. Germline CDR1 and CDR2: SQVTM and ANQGSEA. The CDR3 DNA is TGCGGCGTCGCCATAGCGGGGGGCACAGATACGCAGTATTTT. It yields the protein CGVAIAGGTDTQYF.

This chain links TRBV20-1 with TRBJ2-7; D possibly corresponds to TRBD1 (5 bases). Trimming removed 5 bases from V and 0 bases from J, with 11 bases in between. Looked up from germline, CDR1 is DFQATT and CDR2 is SNEGSKA (reference sequence). This CDR3 is 13 amino acids long. The CDR3 nucleotides read TGCAGTGCTCCCCGACAGCCCTCCTACGAGCAGTACTTC. It specifies CSAPRQPSYEQYF.

This clonotype was picked up a small number of times. The J gene is TRBJ2-4, the V gene TRBV5-1, with D hard to call. This CDR3 has 15 amino acids. The ends were cut back, 4 bases at V and 0 bases at J, with 11 bases in the middle. CDR1 and CDR2 (germline): SGHRS, YFSETQ. CDR3 in amino acids: CASSLPSPAKNIQYF. The DNA of the CDR3 is TGCGCCAGCAGCCTCCCCAGCCCAGCCAAAAACATTCAGTACTTC. The full variable domain, completed using reference TRBV5-1 and TRBJ2-4, is KAGVTQTPRYLIKTRGQQVTLSCSPISGHRSVSWYQQTPGQGLQFLFEYFSETQRNKGNFPGRFSGRQFSNSRSEMNVSTLELGDSALYLCASSLPSPAKNIQYFGAGTRLSVL.

The rearrangement joins TRBV5-1 to TRBJ2-7; the D is unclear. This CDR3 spans 15 amino acids. Between the trimmed V and J ends, which lost 0 bases and 0 bases, there was a span of 10 bases. Germline CDR1 is SGHRS and CDR2 is YFSETQ. This CDR3 is CASSLVSLTSYEQYF. The CDR3 coding sequence is TGCGCCAGCAGCTTGGTCTCTCTGACCTCCTACGAGCAGTACTTC. The full variable domain, its missing parts supplied by reference TRBV5-1 and TRBJ2-7, is KAGVTQTPRYLIKTRGQQVTLSCSPISGHRSVSWYQQTPGQGLQFLFEYFSETQRNKGNFPGRFSGRQFSNSRSEMNVSTLELGDSALYLCASSLVSLTSYEQYFGPGTRLTVT.

This clonotype has only one observation. The rearrangement uses TRBV5-1 and TRBJ1-4; possible D gene TRBD1, 6 bases. V shed 3 bases and J shed 2 bases, with 14 bases lying between them. Germline-derived CDR1 and CDR2 are SGHRS and YFSETQ. The CDR3 consists of 16 residues. CDR3 bases: TGCGCCAGCAGCTCAGGGGATAAAGAGACTAATGAAAAACTGTTTTTT. Encoded protein: CASSSGDKETNEKLFF.

The genes are TRBV25-1 and TRBJ1-5; 8 nucleotides line up with TRBD1. V gave up 6 bases and J gave up 2 bases; unmatched junction bases: 3. This CDR3 comprises 14 residues. Per germline, CDR1 MGHDK and CDR2 SYGVNS. As DNA, the CDR3 is TGTGCCAGCAGCGAGGGACAGGGCAATCAGCCCCAGCATTTT. Translated: CASSEGQGNQPQHF.

This sequence joins TRBV6-6 and TRBJ2-2; the match to TRBD2 covers 8 bases. V shed 6 bases, J shed 6 bases, and the junction held 9 bases outside the gene matches. Germline V gene data show CDR1 as MNHNY and CDR2 as SVGAGI (reference sequence). This CDR3 is built from 15 residues. Here the CDR3 reads CASRFPGGPAGELFF. CDR3 nucleotide sequence: TGTGCCAGCAGGTTCCCGGGGGGGCCCGCCGGGGAGCTGTTTTTT.

This clonotype showed up many times. The chain couples TRBV18 to TRBJ1-2; D is possibly TRBD1 (6 bases). V lost 8 bases to trimming and J lost 0 bases, with 13 bases between them. The CDR3 extends over 14 amino acids. Germline loops: CDR1 KGHSH, CDR2 LQKENI. The CDR3 DNA follows: TGTGCCAGCGCAGAAGGGGGATCTAACTATGGCTACACCTTC. This sequence encodes CASAEGGSNYGYTF.

Note on this clonotype: The junction differs from germline at one of its ends, possibly a read error. The J gene is TRBJ2-7, the V gene TRBV15, with D maybe TRBD1 (6 bases). From germline, CDR1 is LNHNV and CDR2 YYDKDF (reference sequence). The CDR3 runs 16 residues. Written as DNA, the CDR3 is TGTGCCACCAGCAGAGATGACTTAGGACAGCTGTACGAGGTGGACTTC. This sequence encodes CATSRDDLGQLYEVDF.

The rearrangement joins TRBV4-1 to TRBJ2-3, with D perhaps assigned TRBD1 or TRBD2 (6 bases each). V shed 4 bases and J shed 0 bases, with 17 bases lying between them. The germline V gene encodes CDR1 MGHRA and CDR2 YSYEKL. The CDR3 length is 17 residues. This chain's CDR3 is CASSPRGPETSTDTQYF. The CDR3 DNA reads TGCGCCAGCAGCCCCCGGGGGCCGGAAACTAGCACAGATACGCAGTATTTT.

This clonotype is a singleton in its sample. The V call is TRBV12-3 or TRBV12-4, the J call TRBJ1-1; 9 bases align to TRBD1. V lost 3 bases to trimming and J lost 4 bases; unmatched junction nucleotides: 3. The CDR3 is 14 residues long. In DNA form, the CDR3 reads TGTGCCAGCAGTTTGGTGGACAGGGGCACTGAAGCTTTCTTT. This translates into CASSLVDRGTEAFF.

This clonotype turned up a few times. The chain couples TRBV7-2 to TRBJ1-4; the match to TRBD1 covers 7 bases. After removal of 5 bases from V and 0 bases from J, the junction contained 3 bases not matched to a gene. This CDR3 has 15 residues. The germline CDR1 and CDR2 sequences are SGHTA and FQGNSA. In DNA, the CDR3 is TGTGCCAGCAGCCCCGACAGGGCAACTAATGAAAAACTGTTTTTT. As protein: CASSPDRATNEKLFF.

The gene calls are TRBV7-9 and TRBJ2-7, with D maybe TRBD2 (6 bases). The tail of the sequence fits TRBJ2-5 better, so the J call may be wrong. Germline V gene sequence: CDR1 SEHNR, CDR2 FQNEAQ (reference sequence). The CDR3 has 17 amino acids. The CDR3 DNA follows: TGTGCCAGCAGCTTAGCTCTCCACCGGGACTCCGGGGAGACCCAGTACTTC. Translated: CASSLALHRDSGETQYF.

This chain uses TRBV2 with TRBJ2-7; D is unclear. The CDR3 is 11 amino acids. Per germline, CDR1 SNHLY and CDR2 FYNNEI. V was shortened by 8 bases and J by 3 bases, with 8 bases between the two germline ends. The CDR3 reads CASGEDYEQYF. The DNA of the CDR3 is TGTGCCAGCGGCGAGGACTACGAGCAGTACTTC.

A few counts support this clonotype. This chain uses TRBV15 with TRBJ2-7, with unresolved D. Trimming left V 3 bases short and J 0 bases short, with 6 bases between. Germline assignment: CDR1 LNHNV and CDR2 YYDKDF (reference sequence). This CDR3 region has 13 residues. The CDR3 DNA follows: TGTGCCACCAGCAGGGCCGGCTCCTACGAGCAGTACTTC. Its protein is CATSRAGSYEQYF. Complete variable domain (other parts from reference TRBV15 and TRBJ2-7): DAMVIQNPRYQVTQFGKPVTLSCSQTLNHNVMYWYQQKSSQAPKLLFHYYDKDFNNEADTPDNFQSRRPNTSFCFLDIRSPGLGDTAMYLCATSRAGSYEQYFGPGTRLTVT.

This clonotype was seen a few times. This chain joins TRBV20-1 and TRBJ1-2, with D possibly matching TRBD1 (5 bases). In germline, CDR1 is DFQATT, CDR2 SNEGSKA (reference sequence). V dropped 3 bases and J dropped 0 bases, with 14 bases sitting between them. The CDR3 loop spans 15 amino acids. CDR3 nucleotides: TGCAGTGCTAGGGTTCAGTCGGGGGCTAACTATGGCTACACCTTC. Encoded protein: CSARVQSGANYGYTF.

This clonotype has just a few counts. The chain combines TRBV7-2 with TRBJ1-1; D remains unclear. Germline V gene sequence: CDR1 SGHTA, CDR2 FQGNSA. The CDR3 runs 13 residues. V lost 4 bases and J 1 base, leaving 7 bases between the germline ends. The CDR3 region has the DNA TGTGCCAGCAGCTCCGACTCGAACACTGAAGCTTTCTTT. Its protein product is CASSSDSNTEAFF.

This rearrangement joins TRBV5-1 to TRBJ2-6, with D possibly matching TRBD1 (5 bases). Trimming removed 3 bases from V and 8 bases from J, with 15 bases in between. In germline, CDR1 is SGHRS, CDR2 YFSETQ. This CDR3 is 15 amino acids long. CDR3 sequence reads: CASSSEGVGTNVLTF. In DNA form, the CDR3 reads TGCGCCAGCAGCTCTGAAGGGGTGGGGACCAACGTCCTGACTTTC.

The chain couples TRBV14 to TRBJ1-1; TRBD1 might be the D (5 bases). The CDR3 loop spans 19 amino acids. CDR1 is SGHDN, CDR2 FVKESK, per germline. V lost 2 bases and J 0 bases, leaving 22 bases between the germline ends. The DNA of the CDR3 is TGTGCCAGCAGCCAAAGATGGCCAACGGAGGGGACGGTGAACACTGAAGCTTTCTTT. Translated: CASSQRWPTEGTVNTEAFF.

This clonotype has a handful of counts. This chain connects TRBV15 to TRBJ2-3; D not certain. CDR1 and CDR2 from the germline V gene are LNHNV and YYDKDF (reference sequence). V lost 0 bases to trimming and J lost 6 bases, with 7 bases between them. This CDR3 region has 13 residues. The CDR3 sequence is CATSRDNPDTQYF. The CDR3 DNA is TGTGCCACCAGCAGAGATAACCCGGATACGCAGTATTTT.

The V gene is TRBV6-5, the J gene TRBJ1-2; D is uncertain. Looked up from germline, CDR1 is MNHEY and CDR2 is SVGAGI. The CDR3 spans 15 residues. With 0 bases removed from V and 6 bases from J, the gap between germline ends came to 14 bases. This CDR3 reads CASSYSGNQRNGYTF. The CDR3 DNA reads TGTGCCAGCAGTTACTCTGGGAATCAGAGGAATGGCTACACCTTC.

As concerns this clonotype: Being one base from a much bigger clone, this may be a read error. The J gene is TRBJ2-1, the V gene TRBV29-1; a weak D match, TRBD1 (6 bases). The J call is uncertain, as TRBJ2-7 better fits the DNA end. Germline V CDR1 and CDR2: SQVTM, ANQGSEA. There are 15 residues in the CDR3. DNA for the CDR3: TGCAGCGTTGCTGGGGGCCCGAGCTCCTACAATGAGCAGTACTTC. Translation gives CSVAGGPSSYNEQYF.

This clonotype was found a few times. This chain links TRBV20-1 with TRBJ1-5, with 7 bases identical to TRBD1. J gave up 3 bases and V 0 bases, and 8 bases lay outside the gene matches. This CDR3 region has 16 residues. Germline V CDR1 and CDR2: DFQATT, SNEGSKA (reference sequence). CDR3 residues: CSARDPRQGVNQPQHF. In nucleotides, the CDR3 is TGCAGTGCTAGAGATCCCAGACAGGGCGTCAATCAGCCCCAGCATTTT.